The T cell receptor beta chain described here comes from a study of cytomegalovirus exposure and HLA in healthy donors. Primers: 60 Vbeta forward and 13 Jbeta reverse. The table came from immunoSEQ multiplex PCR; TCRdb's copy has only in-frame clones and leaves some out. This sample has approximately 140,000 clones, with roughly 78% found just once. The length of the CDR3 is 19 residues. Trimming took off 1 base at V and 4 bases at J, with 22 bases between the two ends. Germline loops: CDR1 SGHAT, CDR2 FQNNGV. Sequenced: PBMCs. The V and J genes are TRBV11-2 and TRBJ2-2; tentatively, D is TRBD2 (6 bases). The receptor's source is a man aged 45 to 65 in good health and CMV-seropositive. This CDR3 reads CASSLVGISSVRGTGELFF. The CDR3 DNA is TGTGCCAGCAGCTTAGTAGGGATTTCTAGCGTTCGGGGCACCGGGGAGCTGTTTTTT.